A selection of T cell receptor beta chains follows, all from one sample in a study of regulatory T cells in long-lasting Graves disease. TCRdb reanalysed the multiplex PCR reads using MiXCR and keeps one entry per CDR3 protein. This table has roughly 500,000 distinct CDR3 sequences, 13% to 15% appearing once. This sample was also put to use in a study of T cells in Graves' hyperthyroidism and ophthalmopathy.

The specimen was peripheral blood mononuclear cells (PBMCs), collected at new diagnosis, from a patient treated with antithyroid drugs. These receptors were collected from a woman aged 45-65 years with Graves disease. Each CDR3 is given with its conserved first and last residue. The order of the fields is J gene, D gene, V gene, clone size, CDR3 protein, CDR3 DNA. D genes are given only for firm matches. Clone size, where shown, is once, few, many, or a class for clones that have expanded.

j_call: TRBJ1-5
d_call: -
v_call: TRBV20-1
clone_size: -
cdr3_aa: CSANLHGRQNQPQHF
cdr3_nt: TGCAGTGCTAATCTCCACGGGCGACAAAATCAGCCCCAGCATTTT

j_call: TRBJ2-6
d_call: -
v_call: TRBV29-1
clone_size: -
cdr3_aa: CSVNGQTGAGANVLTF
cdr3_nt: TGCAGCGTTAACGGACAGACTGGGGCTGGGGCCAACGTCCTGACTTTC

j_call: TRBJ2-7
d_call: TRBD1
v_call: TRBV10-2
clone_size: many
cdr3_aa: CASIPTGDSYEQYF
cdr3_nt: TGCGCCAGCATTCCGACAGGGGACTCCTACGAGCAGTACTTC

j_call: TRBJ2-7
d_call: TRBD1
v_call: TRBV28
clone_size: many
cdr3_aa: CASSLSQGAPGEQYF
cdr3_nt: TGTGCCAGCAGTTTGTCCCAGGGGGCTCCTGGGGAGCAGTACTTC

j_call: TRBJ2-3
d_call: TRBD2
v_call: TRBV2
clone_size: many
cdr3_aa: CASSEVSGLASADTQYF
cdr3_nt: TGTGCCAGCAGTGAAGTGTCGGGACTAGCAAGCGCAGATACGCAGTATTTT

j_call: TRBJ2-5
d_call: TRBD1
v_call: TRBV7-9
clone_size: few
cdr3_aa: CASSWLGQQETQYF
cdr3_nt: TGTGCCAGCAGCTGGCTGGGACAGCAAGAGACCCAGTACTTC

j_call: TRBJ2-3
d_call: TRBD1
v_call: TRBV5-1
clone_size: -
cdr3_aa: CASLNRGPGDTQYF
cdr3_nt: TGCGCCAGTTTAAACAGGGGGCCAGGCGATACGCAGTATTTT

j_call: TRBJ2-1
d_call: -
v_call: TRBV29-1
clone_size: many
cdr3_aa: CSVEVYNEQFF
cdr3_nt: TGCAGCGTTGAAGTTTACAATGAGCAGTTCTTC

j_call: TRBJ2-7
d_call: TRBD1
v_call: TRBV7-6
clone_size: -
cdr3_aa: CASSLEWTGIAEQYF
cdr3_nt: TGTGCCAGCAGCTTAGAATGGACAGGGATTGCCGAGCAGTACTTC

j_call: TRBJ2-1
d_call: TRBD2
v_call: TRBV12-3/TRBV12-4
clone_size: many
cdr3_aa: CASSLAGTSAEQFF
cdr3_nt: TGTGCCAGCAGTTTAGCCGGGACTAGCGCTGAGCAGTTCTTC

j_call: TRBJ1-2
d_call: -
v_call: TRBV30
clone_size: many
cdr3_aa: CAWSLGNYGYTF
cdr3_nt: TGTGCCTGGAGTTTAGGAAACTATGGCTACACCTTC

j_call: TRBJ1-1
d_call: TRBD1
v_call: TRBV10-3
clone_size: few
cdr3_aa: CAISEHRGETEAFF
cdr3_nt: TGTGCCATCAGTGAGCACAGGGGGGAGACTGAAGCTTTCTTT